The 24 T cell receptor beta chains below were found in one sample sequenced in a study of T cell repertoires in cytomegalovirus infection (dated by TCRdb to between 2019 and 2020). The sample was run on an Illumina HiSeq 1500. TCRdb ran its own pipeline on the public reads, namely fastp trimming at Q25 and MiXCR clone calling, and kept in-frame beta chains. One record per CDR3 amino acid sequence lists the most common genes and DNA. For this sample the table gives fewer than 850,000 distinct CDR3 sequences, of which under 35% were detected only once. Around 13% of the sample belongs to the ten largest clones. Antigens of these TCRs are unknown. This sample's treatment or condition label indicates: in vitro stimulation with specific CMV peptide epitopes to enrich CMV-specific T cells. The sample was cultured CD8+ T cells from PBMCs, taken from culture after CMV antigen stimulation. Receptors were obtained from a human donor in good health (CMV status not recorded). Some clones in this sample may be carry-over from other donors' samples.

The table lists this clonotype with a few counts. J is TRBJ2-1 and V is TRBV13; no clear D. The ends were cut back, 5 bases at V and 0 bases at J, with 14 bases in the middle. The CDR3 contains 16 residues. Germline CDR1 and CDR2: PRHDT and FYEKMQ (reference sequence). CDR3 sequence: CASSHRRMSSYNEQFF. DNA of the CDR3: TGTGCCAGCAGCCATCGTAGAATGAGCTCCTACAATGAGCAGTTCTTC.

This clonotype has a handful of counts. This sequence joins TRBV2 and TRBJ1-1; D is undetermined. V gave up 11 bases and J gave up 11 bases, with 15 bases separating them. The germline V gene has CDR1 SNHLY and CDR2 FYNNEI. There are 10 residues in the CDR3. DNA of the CDR3: TGTGCCTTTTATGACCGTGCGGCTTTCTTT. Its protein is CAFYDRAAFF. Variable domain in full (rest from reference TRBV2 and TRBJ1-1): EPEVTQTPSHQVTQMGQEVILRCVPISNHLYFYWYRQILGQKVEFLVSFYNNEISEKSEIFDDQFSVERPDGSNFTLKIRSTKLEDSAMYFCAFYDRAAFFGQGTRLTVV.

This sequence joins TRBV7-2 and TRBJ2-5, with TRBD2 identical over 9 bases. The CDR3 spans 15 residues. Germline CDR1 and CDR2: SGHTA and FQGNSA. The trim removed 4 bases at V and 4 bases at J, leaving 7 bases unmatched. Written as DNA, the CDR3 is TGTGCCAGCAGCTGGGGACTAGCAGGAGGAGAGACCCAGTACTTC. It encodes CASSWGLAGGETQYF.

The chain is built from TRBV19 and TRBJ2-5, with 12 bases fitting TRBD2. The germline V gene has CDR1 LNHDA and CDR2 SQIVND (reference sequence). J gave up 2 bases and V 5 bases, and 9 bases lay outside the gene matches. There are 17 residues in the CDR3. The chain's CDR3 is CASSAELAGGLQETQYF. The CDR3 DNA is TGTGCCAGTAGTGCCGAACTAGCGGGGGGTCTACAAGAGACCCAGTACTTC.

This clonotype was picked up a small number of times. The V call is TRBV6-2 or TRBV6-3, the J call TRBJ2-7; D unresolved. The ends were cut back, 3 bases at V and 4 bases at J, with 10 bases in the middle. Looked up from germline, CDR1 is MNHEY and CDR2 is SVGEGT. The CDR3 is 13 amino acids. CDR3 in DNA: TGTGCCAGCAGTTATAATTTGGTATACGAGCAGTACTTC. Amino acid sequence: CASSYNLVYEQYF.

This clonotype appeared once. V gene TRBV4-3 combines with J gene TRBJ1-5; D remains unclear. CDR3 length: 15 amino acids. From germline, CDR1 is LGHNA and CDR2 YSLEER. The ends were cut back, 0 bases at V and 5 bases at J, with 11 bases in the middle. The CDR3 sequence: CASSQDWAVDQPQHF. CDR3 in DNA: TGCGCCAGCAGCCAAGATTGGGCAGTCGATCAGCCCCAGCATTTT.

This rearrangement joins TRBV14 to TRBJ1-2, with D maybe TRBD1 (5 bases). V lost 4 bases and J 4 bases, leaving 19 bases between the germline ends. Germline V gene data show CDR1 as SGHDN and CDR2 as FVKESK. The CDR3 loop spans 16 amino acids. The CDR3 sequence is CASSPTRSGHIYGYTF. The CDR3, as DNA: TGTGCCAGCAGCCCGACGAGGTCAGGACACATCTATGGCTACACCTTC.

This clonotype was seen only once. The chain is built from TRBV7-9 and TRBJ2-7, with D perhaps assigned TRBD1 or TRBD2 (5 bases each). This CDR3 is 14 amino acids long. Trimming stripped 4 bases from V and 2 bases from J, with 12 bases between. CDR1 is SEHNR and CDR2 is FQNEAQ in the germline V gene (reference sequence). CDR3 sequence: CASSWDPQAYEQYF. The CDR3, as DNA: TGTGCCAGCAGCTGGGACCCCCAAGCCTACGAGCAGTACTTC.

This rearrangement joins TRBV4-1 to TRBJ2-7; TRBD2 might be the D (5 bases). With 1 base removed from V and 6 bases from J, the gap between germline ends came to 13 bases. This CDR3 contains 14 residues. The V gene's germline CDR1 is MGHRA and CDR2 YSYEKL. CDR3 in DNA: TGCGCCAGCAGCCAAGCCCCGGAGGACCTCGAGCAGTACGTC. Its translation: CASSQAPEDLEQYV.

Many counts were recorded for this clonotype. The rearrangement uses TRBV7-2 and TRBJ2-2; 7 bases map to TRBD1. With 6 bases clipped from V and 4 bases from J, the junction kept 11 bases outside the gene matches. CDR3 length: 16 amino acids. Germline CDR1 reads SGHTA; CDR2 reads FQGNSA. For the CDR3, the DNA is TGTGCCAGCAGTTCCCCAGGGACAGCCTTCACCGGGGAGCTGTTTTTT. It yields the protein CASSSPGTAFTGELFF.

This clonotype turned up a few times. This rearrangement joins TRBV11-3 to TRBJ2-1; 10 bases are a match to TRBD2. The CDR3 length is 15 residues. V dropped 5 bases and J dropped 5; count of bases not matched to a gene: 6. Germline CDR1 reads SGHNT; CDR2 reads YENEEA. The chain's CDR3 is CASSRSSGGNNEQFF. The CDR3 region has the DNA TGTGCCAGCAGCCGTTCTAGCGGGGGAAACAATGAGCAGTTCTTC.

This clonotype was picked up a small number of times. The J gene is TRBJ1-3, the V gene TRBV4-1, with D uncertain. This CDR3 has 13 residues. The V and J ends lost 3 bases and 9 bases respectively, with 12 bases between them. Germline loops: CDR1 MGHRA, CDR2 YSYEKL. CDR3 protein: CASSHETDVTIYF. The CDR3, as DNA: TGCGCCAGCAGCCACGAGACGGATGTCACCATATATTTT.

This clonotype was seen a few times. V usage is TRBV10-2 and J usage is TRBJ1-2, with TRBD1 as a possible D gene (6 bases). Germline values: CDR1 WSHSY, CDR2 SAAADI. The CDR3 runs 16 residues. V shed 6 bases and J shed 4 bases, with 21 bases lying between them. The CDR3 DNA reads as TGCGCCAGCAGGGACGGCAGGGGCGCCTTTCGCTATGGCTACACCTTC. It codes for CASRDGRGAFRYGYTF.

The chain employs TRBV4-1 and TRBJ2-1, with a weak D call TRBD1 (5 bases). The CDR3 consists of 16 residues. Per the germline V gene, CDR1 is MGHRA and CDR2 is YSYEKL. The V gene lost 4 bases and the J gene lost 2 bases, with 15 bases spanning the gap. CDR3 DNA: TGCGCCAGCAGCCCAGGCGATGGCAGGGCCTACAATGAGCAGTTCTTC. It encodes CASSPGDGRAYNEQFF.

This clonotype was observed a handful of times. The genes are TRBV4-3 and TRBJ2-1; D may match TRBD1 or TRBD2 (6 bases each). Germline loops: CDR1 LGHNA, CDR2 YSLEER. The CDR3 covers 14 residues. V lost 4 bases, J lost 7 bases, and 14 bases lay in between. CDR3: CASSRYREVNEQFF. In DNA form, the CDR3 reads TGCGCCAGCAGCCGGTACAGGGAGGTAAATGAGCAGTTCTTC.

There are many counts of this clonotype. The J gene is TRBJ2-1, the V gene TRBV7-2; D is ambiguous. The V gene's germline CDR1 is SGHTA and CDR2 FQGNSA. The CDR3 contains 18 residues. The germline V and J ends were trimmed by 1 base and 4 bases, with 20 bases remaining between them. The DNA of the CDR3 is TGTGCCAGCAGCTTAGAGGCTCCGGCTGACGTGGGGTACAATGAGCAGTTCTTC. It codes for CASSLEAPADVGYNEQFF.

The rearrangement uses TRBV4-2 and TRBJ2-3; 8 bases match TRBD1. V dropped 2 bases and J dropped 3; count of bases not matched to a gene: 4. CDR3 length equals 15 residues. Germline loops: CDR1 LGHNA, CDR2 YNFKEQ. For the CDR3, the DNA is TGTGCCAGCAGCCAAACACACAGGGGGACAGATACGCAGTATTTT. Translated, it gives CASSQTHRGTDTQYF.

This chain connects TRBV4-1 to TRBJ2-6; D is unclear. Germline values: CDR1 MGHRA, CDR2 YSYEKL. CDR3 length: 16 residues. V lost 0 bases to trimming and J lost 0 bases, with 6 bases between them. The CDR3 DNA is TGCGCCAGCAGCCAAGAACCTGGCTCTGGGGCCAACGTCCTGACTTTC. The encoded protein is CASSQEPGSGANVLTF.

This clonotype was seen more than once but under ten times. V usage is TRBV19 and J usage is TRBJ2-1; the D gene is possibly TRBD2 (5 bases). V was trimmed by 5 bases and J by 2 bases, leaving 16 bases between them. The germline V gene encodes CDR1 LNHDA and CDR2 SQIVND (reference sequence). The CDR3 consists of 16 residues. In DNA form, the CDR3 reads TGTGCCAGTAGTTCCTCACCGGCTAGCCCCTACAATGAGCAGTTCTTC. Its translation: CASSSSPASPYNEQFF.

CDR3 sequence reads: CASRQEANTGELFF. As DNA, the CDR3 is TGTGCCAGCCGACAGGAGGCGAACACCGGGGAGCTGTTTTTT. The genes are TRBV28 and TRBJ2-2; D might be TRBD1 (6 bases). The germline V and J ends were trimmed by 8 bases and 0 bases, with 10 bases remaining between them. The CDR3 has 14 amino acids. Germline CDR1 reads MDHEN; CDR2 reads SYDVKM.

This clonotype was counted once. V gene TRBV5-4 combines with J gene TRBJ2-7; possibly TRBD1 for D (5 bases). CDR3 length equals 13 residues. Deletions cut 4 bases from V and 2 bases from J, with 10 bases between. The germline V gene encodes CDR1 SGHNT and CDR2 YYREEE (reference sequence). In DNA, the CDR3 is TGTGCCAGCAGCGTTGACAGCCCCTACGAGCAGTACGTC. Residues: CASSVDSPYEQYV.

The chain combines TRBV13 with TRBJ1-1, with 7 bases that match TRBD1. The V segment lost 2 bases and the J segment 4 bases; nucleotides outside the gene matches: 16. In germline, CDR1 is PRHDT, CDR2 FYEKMQ (reference sequence). This CDR3 spans 18 amino acids. CDR3 DNA: TGTGCCAGCAGCTTATTGGCAGGGGGAGGAGGTGCCGCCACTGAAGCTTTCTTT. Translation gives CASSLLAGGGGAATEAFF.

This clonotype was counted ten times or more. The chain links TRBV4-3 to TRBJ2-1; D might be TRBD1 (8 bases). This CDR3 is 23 amino acids long. Germline CDR1 is LGHNA and CDR2 is YSLEER. Trimming stripped 0 bases from V and 0 bases from J, with 30 bases between. CDR3 in DNA: TGCGCCAGCAGCCAAGATCTTCCCCCAGACAGGGGTTTAGCGGGTGGCTCCTACAATGAGCAGTTCTTC. As protein: CASSQDLPPDRGLAGGSYNEQFF.

The chain recombines TRBV24-1 with TRBJ2-5; D tentatively reads TRBD1 or TRBD2 (5 bases each). Trimming removed 0 bases at V and 3 bases at J, with 7 bases between. Germline V CDR1 and CDR2: KGHDR, SFDVKD. The CDR3 spans 14 residues. The CDR3: CATSDLMGEETQYF. DNA of the CDR3: TGTGCCACCAGTGATTTGATGGGGGAAGAGACCCAGTACTTC.